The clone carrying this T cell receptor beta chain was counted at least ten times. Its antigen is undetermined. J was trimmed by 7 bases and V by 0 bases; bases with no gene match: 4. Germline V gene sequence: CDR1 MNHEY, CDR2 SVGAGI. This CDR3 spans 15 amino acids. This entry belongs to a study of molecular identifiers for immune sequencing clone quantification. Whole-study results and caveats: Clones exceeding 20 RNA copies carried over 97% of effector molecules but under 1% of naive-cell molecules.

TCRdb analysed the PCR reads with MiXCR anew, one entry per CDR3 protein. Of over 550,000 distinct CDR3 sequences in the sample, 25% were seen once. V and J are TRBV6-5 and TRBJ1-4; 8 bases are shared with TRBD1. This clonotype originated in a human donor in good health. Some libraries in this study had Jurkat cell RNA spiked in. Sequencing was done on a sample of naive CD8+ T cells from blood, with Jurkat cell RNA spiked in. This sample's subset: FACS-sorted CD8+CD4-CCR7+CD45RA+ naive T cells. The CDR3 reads CASSYSTGAAEKLFF. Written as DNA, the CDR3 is TGTGCCAGCAGTTACTCGACAGGGGCGGCTGAAAAACTGTTTTTT.